These 30 T cell receptor beta chains were sequenced from one sample in a study of blood T cell dynamics during melanoma immunotherapy. Time point meaning: pre-treatment baseline. Generated by immunoSEQ multiplex PCR, the TCRdb table keeps only in-frame clones and is missing some. The sample has 15,000 to 20,000 clones; about nine tenths are singletons. This sample comprised blood, obtained from a patient treated with checkpoint blockade. The receptors stem from a human donor with melanoma.

The V call is TRBV4-1, the J call TRBJ1-1, with unresolved D. The length of the CDR3 is 14 residues. Germline CDR1 MGHRA, CDR2 YSYEKL. V was pared by 1 base and J by 1 base, with 7 bases between. In DNA, the CDR3 is TGCGCCAGCAGCCAAGCCCCCTGGAACACTGAAGCTTTCTTT. As protein: CASSQAPWNTEAFF.

CDR3 in amino acids: CASRMSGPGREQYF. The CDR3 DNA reads as TGTGCCAGCAGGATGTCGGGCCCAGGTCGGGAGCAGTACTTC. J is TRBJ2-7 and V is TRBV27; no reliable D call. Looked up from germline, CDR1 is MNHEY and CDR2 is SMNVEV (reference sequence). V lost 6 bases and J lost 7, with 19 bases in between. This CDR3 comprises 14 residues.

This clone was seen only once. This chain connects TRBV20-1 to TRBJ2-4; no clear D gene. Trimming left V 4 bases short and J 9 bases short, with 10 bases between. This CDR3 has 11 residues. Germline CDR1 and CDR2: DFQATT and SNEGSKA (reference sequence). The CDR3: CSATPDGIQYF. Here the CDR3 DNA reads TGCAGTGCTACCCCGGATGGCATTCAGTACTTC.

V usage is TRBV7-9 and J usage is TRBJ2-7; D possibly corresponds to TRBD1 (5 bases). This CDR3 is 14 amino acids long. The germline gives CDR1 SEHNR, CDR2 FQNEAQ (reference sequence). V was clipped by 1 base and J by 5 bases, with 12 bases between them. For the CDR3, the DNA is TGTGCCAGCAGCTTAGGTCAGGGCGGAGACGAGCAGTACTTC. Translating it yields CASSLGQGGDEQYF.

The rearrangement uses TRBV15 and TRBJ1-1, with no clear D. V was cut by 0 bases and J by 7 bases, with 9 bases left in between. The germline V gene has CDR1 LNHNV and CDR2 YYDKDF (reference sequence). This CDR3 has 13 residues. CDR3 coding DNA: TGTGCCACCAGCAGAGAACCGAGGATTGAAGCTTTCTTT. Translated: CATSREPRIEAFF.

V and J are TRBV29-1 and TRBJ2-5, with 7 bases aligning to TRBD2. With V trimmed by 7 bases and J by 7 bases, 9 bases remained unmatched. CDR1 is SQVTM and CDR2 is ANQGSEA in the germline V gene. This CDR3 is 12 amino acids long. The CDR3 protein is CSAITSAGTQYF. The DNA of the CDR3 is TGCAGCGCCATCACTAGCGCCGGGACCCAGTACTTC.

This clone occurred once. V usage is TRBV9 and J usage is TRBJ2-3, with D perhaps matching TRBD1 (8 bases). The CDR3 loop spans 16 amino acids. Germline CDR1 and CDR2: SGDLS and YYNGEE. Trimming stripped 0 bases from V and 2 bases from J, with 13 bases between. DNA for the CDR3: TGTGCCAGCAGCGTAGCCACAGGGGGGGACACAGATACGCAGTATTTT. Its translation is CASSVATGGDTDTQYF.

This chain joins TRBV5-8 and TRBJ2-3, with 7 positions matching TRBD1. Germline V CDR1 and CDR2: SGHTS, YDEGEE. The CDR3 is made up of 14 amino acids. Germline trimming cut 4 bases from V and 3 bases from J; bases unmatched to any gene: 5. The CDR3 protein is CASSPTGSTDTQYF. Here the CDR3 DNA reads TGTGCCAGCAGCCCGACAGGGAGTACAGATACGCAGTATTTT.

CDR3 in amino acids: CASSLDRRSDNEQFF. The CDR3 bases are TGTGCCAGCAGCTTGGACAGGCGAAGTGACAATGAGCAGTTCTTC. The chain joins TRBV11-2 to TRBJ2-1, with 7 nucleotides matching TRBD1. Trimming took 3 bases from V and 5 from J; bases not matched to a gene: 7. This CDR3 has 15 residues. Germline lookup yields CDR1 SGHAT and CDR2 FQNNGV.

The chain has TRBV5-6 and TRBJ1-4; D ambiguous. The CDR3 runs to 15 residues. V dropped 3 bases and J dropped 0 bases, with 9 bases sitting between them. CDR1 and CDR2 from the germline V gene are SGHDT and YYEEEE. DNA of the CDR3: TGTGCCAGCAGCTGGGCCGGGCCAACTAATGAAAAACTGTTTTTT. It translates to CASSWAGPTNEKLFF. Complete variable domain (other parts from reference TRBV5-6 and TRBJ1-4): DAGVTQSPTHLIKTRGQQVTLRCSPKSGHDTVSWYQQALGQGPQFIFQYYEEEERQRGNFPDRFSGHQFPNYSSELNVNALLLGDSALYLCASSWAGPTNEKLFFGSGTQLSVL.

This clone was observed a few times. The CDR3 here is CASSDGQGGNQPQHF. CDR3 DNA: TGTGCCAGCAGCGACGGACAGGGGGGCAATCAGCCCCAGCATTTT. The chain has TRBV7-9 and TRBJ1-5; 10 bases agree with TRBD1. V lost 5 bases, J lost 2 bases, and 3 bases stayed unmatched. CDR1 is SEHNR and CDR2 is FQNEAQ in the germline V gene (reference sequence). This CDR3 contains 15 residues.

The chain uses TRBV7-9 and TRBJ1-5; D is perhaps TRBD1 (6 bases). Trimming took 1 base from V and 6 from J, leaving 7 bases between them. The CDR3 is 13 amino acids. Germline CDR1 is SEHNR and CDR2 is FQNEAQ (reference sequence). CDR3 in amino acids: CASSLVGGQPQHF. For the CDR3, the DNA is TGTGCCAGCAGCTTAGTAGGGGGTCAGCCCCAGCATTTT. The full variable domain, with the rest looked up from reference TRBV7-9 and TRBJ1-5, is DTGVSQNPRHKITKRGQNVTFRCDPISEHNRLYWYRQTLGQGPEFLTYFQNEAQLEKSRLLSDRFSAERPKGSFSTLEIQRTEQGDSAMYLCASSLVGGQPQHFGDGTRLSIL.

This chain joins TRBV7-8 and TRBJ1-2; no definite D call. V dropped 5 bases and J dropped 1 base, with 14 bases sitting between them. The CDR3 extends over 15 amino acids. CDR1 and CDR2 (germline): SGHVS, FQNEAQ. The CDR3 DNA is TGTGCCAGCAGCCGAGCGGGCAGCTTTAACTATGGCTACACCTTC. Translating gives CASSRAGSFNYGYTF.

V is TRBV29-1 and J is TRBJ1-1; D is unresolved. V was cut by 4 bases and J by 9 bases, with 15 bases left in between. Germline CDR1 and CDR2: SQVTM and ANQGSEA. The CDR3 length is 12 residues. This CDR3 reads CSVGGQGAQAFF. CDR3 DNA sequence: TGCAGCGTTGGGGGTCAAGGCGCTCAAGCTTTCTTT.

The chain uses TRBV28 and TRBJ1-5; D uncertain. The germline gives CDR1 MDHEN, CDR2 SYDVKM. V lost 6 bases and J lost 4, with 16 bases in between. The CDR3 spans 15 residues. The CDR3: CASSPVRAGNQPQHF. Here the CDR3 DNA reads TGTGCCAGCAGCCCCGTTAGAGCGGGAAATCAGCCCCAGCATTTT.

Here the CDR3 reads CASSRDRFLDAFF. As DNA, the CDR3 is TGCGCCAGCAGCCGGGACAGGTTTTTGGACGCTTTCTTT. This chain connects TRBV10-1 to TRBJ1-1; 8 positions agree with TRBD1. Germline V gene lookup returns CDR1 WNHNN and CDR2 SYGVQD (reference sequence). The CDR3 contains 13 residues. V trimming: 6 bases; J trimming: 11 bases; junction bases outside the gene matches: 11.

J is TRBJ2-2 and V is TRBV15; D is ambiguous. Trimming cost V 5 bases and J 4 bases, with 8 bases left between them. This CDR3 comprises 13 residues. Germline CDR1 is LNHNV and CDR2 is YYDKDF (reference sequence). The CDR3 DNA reads TGTGCCACCAGCTGGTCAGGCACCGGGGAGCTGTTTTTT. Amino acid sequence: CATSWSGTGELFF.

CDR3 amino acids: CASSPGPPGPTEAFF. The CDR3 nucleotides read TGTGCCAGCTCTCCGGGGCCCCCGGGGCCCACTGAAGCTTTCTTT. The V and J genes are TRBV18 and TRBJ1-1; D may be TRBD1 (5 bases). V was cut by 6 bases and J by 4 bases, with 18 bases left in between. This CDR3 spans 15 amino acids. Germline CDR1 and CDR2: KGHSH and LQKENI.

The chain employs TRBV6-4 and TRBJ2-2, with D possibly being TRBD1 (6 bases). From germline, CDR1 is MRHNA and CDR2 SNTAGT. The CDR3 loop spans 14 amino acids. V shed 6 bases and J shed 2 bases, with 10 bases lying between them. The CDR3 spells CASRPDSNTGELFF. CDR3 bases: TGTGCCAGCAGGCCGGACAGCAACACCGGGGAGCTGTTTTTT.

The J gene is TRBJ2-4, the V gene TRBV7-2, with D perhaps being TRBD1 or TRBD2 (7 bases each). V was trimmed by 6 bases and J by 1 base, leaving 16 bases between them. The CDR3 is made up of 16 amino acids. Germline V gene sequence: CDR1 SGHTA, CDR2 FQGNSA. This CDR3 reads CASSAGGARAKNIQYF. DNA of the CDR3: TGTGCCAGCAGTGCAGGGGGGGCTAGGGCCAAAAACATTCAGTACTTC. The whole variable domain, remainder taken from reference TRBV7-2 and TRBJ2-4, is GAGVSQSPSNKVTEKGKDVELRCDPISGHTALYWYRQSLGQGLEFLIYFQGNSAPDKSGLPSDRFSAERTGGSVSTLTIQRTQQEDSAVYLCASSAGGARAKNIQYFGAGTRLSVL.

The chain combines TRBV10-3 with TRBJ2-7; 9 nucleotides match TRBD1. The J segment lost 0 bases and the V segment lost 6 bases, leaving 6 bases of the junction unmatched. The CDR3 runs to 15 residues. Germline V gene lookup returns CDR1 ENHRY and CDR2 SYGVKD. The DNA of the CDR3 is TGTGCCATCAGGGGGGGGACAGGGAGCTCCTACGAGCAGTACTTC. It codes for CAIRGGTGSSYEQYF.

This clone was observed a single time. CDR3 in DNA: TGTGCCTGGGAGACCGGGACATACTATGGCTACACCTTC. Translation: CAWETGTYYGYTF. The chain joins TRBV30 to TRBJ1-2; the D gene is possibly TRBD1 (6 bases). Looked up from germline, CDR1 is GTSNPN and CDR2 is SVGIG (reference sequence). The V end lost 5 bases, the J end lost 3 bases, and 13 bases lay between the germline ends. CDR3 length equals 13 residues.

This clone was seen just once. J is TRBJ2-2 and V is TRBV5-4; the match to TRBD1 covers 7 bases. The germline gives CDR1 SGHNT, CDR2 YYREEE (reference sequence). This CDR3 spans 15 amino acids. With 3 bases clipped from V and 6 bases from J, the junction kept 8 bases outside the gene matches. The CDR3 bases are TGTGCCAGCAGCTGGAAACGACAGGGCGCCGGGGAGCTGTTTTTT. Residues: CASSWKRQGAGELFF.

CDR3 in DNA: TGCGCCAGCAGCCCTGGGACGGGGCAGGCCACTGAAGCTTTCTTT. Its translation: CASSPGTGQATEAFF. V is TRBV5-1 and J is TRBJ1-1; possibly TRBD1 for D (5 bases). The CDR3 runs 15 residues. V lost 4 bases to trimming and J lost 4 bases, with 17 bases between them. The germline CDR1 and CDR2 sequences are SGHRS and YFSETQ. Using reference TRBV5-1 and TRBJ1-1 for the parts outside the CDR3, the full variable domain is KAGVTQTPRYLIKTRGQQVTLSCSPISGHRSVSWYQQTPGQGLQFLFEYFSETQRNKGNFPGRFSGRQFSNSRSEMNVSTLELGDSALYLCASSPGTGQATEAFFGQGTRLTVV.

In this sample, this clone turned up a few times. The genes are TRBV11-1 and TRBJ1-6, with a possible D match to TRBD1 (6 bases). Germline V lookup: CDR1 SGHAT, CDR2 FQDESV (reference sequence). This CDR3 region has 14 residues. Trimming removed 6 bases from V and 7 bases from J, with 13 bases in between. The CDR3 coding sequence is TGTGCCAGCAGTCGTGGACAGCAGAATTCACCCCTCCACTTT. Translated: CASSRGQQNSPLHF.

The rearrangement links TRBV5-4 to TRBJ2-1; D ambiguous. This CDR3 has 14 residues. Germline V CDR1 and CDR2: SGHNT, YYREEE (reference sequence). V shed 0 bases and J shed 6 bases, with 10 bases lying between them. The CDR3 DNA follows: TGTGCCAGCAGCTTGGCGGGCGACCTCAATGAGCAGTTCTTC. Protein product: CASSLAGDLNEQFF.

This clone was seen just once. The rearrangement links TRBV15 to TRBJ1-1; the D gene is possibly TRBD1 (5 bases). V lost 5 bases and J 4 bases, leaving 14 bases between the germline ends. The CDR3 runs 14 residues. Germline CDR1 is LNHNV and CDR2 is YYDKDF (reference sequence). In nucleotides, the CDR3 is TGTGCCACCAGCCGGGACCGGGCGTTCACTGAAGCTTTCTTT. Protein sequence: CATSRDRAFTEAFF.

The chain employs TRBV5-8 and TRBJ2-6; unclear D gene. The CDR3 contains 18 residues. Between the trimmed V and J ends, which lost 6 bases and 3 bases, there was a span of 22 bases. Germline V gene data show CDR1 as SGHTS and CDR2 as YDEGEE. This chain's CDR3 is CASTQLRLTVGGANVLTF. The CDR3 DNA reads as TGTGCCAGCACCCAGCTTCGGTTGACGGTAGGTGGGGCCAACGTCCTGACTTTC.

This clone turned up a few times. The chain has TRBV5-4 and TRBJ2-6; maybe TRBD1 (6 bases). V lost 4 bases, J lost 6 bases, and 14 bases lay in between. Germline V gives CDR1 SGHNT, CDR2 YYREEE (reference sequence). The CDR3 loop spans 15 amino acids. The CDR3 DNA sequence: TGTGCCAGCAGCCCTGGGGGCGTTGAGGCCAACGTCCTGACTTTC. Its translation is CASSPGGVEANVLTF.

The chain links TRBV23-1 to TRBJ1-5, with no clear D. TRBV23-1 is reported as an ORF; its role is uncertain. V lost 0 bases and J lost 1, with 13 bases in between. The CDR3 spans 17 residues. The CDR3 here is CASSQSGGKESNQPQHF. The CDR3 coding sequence is TGCGCCAGCAGTCAATCGGGCGGGAAGGAGAGCAATCAGCCCCAGCATTTT.